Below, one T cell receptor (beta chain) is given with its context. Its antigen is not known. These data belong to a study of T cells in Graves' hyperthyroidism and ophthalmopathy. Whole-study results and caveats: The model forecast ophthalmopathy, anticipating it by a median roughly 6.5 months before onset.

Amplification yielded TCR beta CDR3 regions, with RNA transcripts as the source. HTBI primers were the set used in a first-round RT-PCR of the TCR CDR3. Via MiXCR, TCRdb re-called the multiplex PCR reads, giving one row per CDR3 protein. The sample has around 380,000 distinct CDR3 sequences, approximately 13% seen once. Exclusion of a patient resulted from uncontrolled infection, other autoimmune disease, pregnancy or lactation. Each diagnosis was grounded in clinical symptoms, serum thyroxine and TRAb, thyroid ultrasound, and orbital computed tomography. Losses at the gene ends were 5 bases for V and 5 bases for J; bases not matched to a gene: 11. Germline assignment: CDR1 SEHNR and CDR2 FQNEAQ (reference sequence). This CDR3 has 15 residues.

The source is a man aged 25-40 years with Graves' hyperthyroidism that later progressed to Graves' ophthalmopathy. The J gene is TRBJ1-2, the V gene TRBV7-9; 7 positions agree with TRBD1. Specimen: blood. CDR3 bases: TGTGCCAGCAGCCTCTCCGGCAGGGGGGAGTATGGCTACACCTTC. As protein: CASSLSGRGEYGYTF.